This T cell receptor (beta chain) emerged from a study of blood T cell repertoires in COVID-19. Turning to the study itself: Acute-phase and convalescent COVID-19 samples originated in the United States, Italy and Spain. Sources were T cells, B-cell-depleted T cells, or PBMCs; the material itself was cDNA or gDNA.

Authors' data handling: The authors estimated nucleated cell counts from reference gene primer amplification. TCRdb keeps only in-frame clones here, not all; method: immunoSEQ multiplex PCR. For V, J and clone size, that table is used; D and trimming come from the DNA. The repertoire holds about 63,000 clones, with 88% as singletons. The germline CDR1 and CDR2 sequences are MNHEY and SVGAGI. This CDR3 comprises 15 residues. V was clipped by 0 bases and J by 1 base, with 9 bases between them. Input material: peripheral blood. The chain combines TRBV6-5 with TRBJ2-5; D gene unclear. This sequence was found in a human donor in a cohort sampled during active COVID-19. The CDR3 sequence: CASSYSFQIQETQYF. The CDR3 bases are TGTGCCAGCAGTTACTCGTTTCAAATCCAAGAGACCCAGTACTTC.